This T cell receptor (beta chain) is drawn from a study of graft-versus-host responses after intestinal transplantation. Study summary: Recipients had multivisceral, liver-intestinal, or isolated intestinal transplants. Once they had received anti-thymocyte globulin induction, all recipients took tacrolimus and steroids for around three years.

V lost 3 bases and J 1 base, leaving 9 bases between the germline ends. The CDR3 loop spans 14 amino acids. Germline V lookup: CDR1 MGHDK, CDR2 SYGVNS. Study-wide results and limits: Some GvH clones appeared in ileal mucosa or blood before recipient bone marrow. The study associated peak circulating GvH clone levels with early post-transplant HvG declines.

The count of this clone is one. Antigen specificity is unknown. Only in-frame clones appear in the TCRdb table, and some are missing; sequencing was by immunoSEQ multiplex PCR. This sample has fewer than 20,000 clones, with about 95% found just once. This receptor was taken from a human patient who received an intestinal transplant, so some T cells may come from the graft donor. The source was PBMCs, collected 23 days after intestinal transplant. The chain recombines TRBV25-1 with TRBJ2-5; no clear D. CDR3 sequence reads: CASSEWSGQETQYF. CDR3 bases: TGTGCCAGCAGTGAGTGGTCAGGCCAAGAGACCCAGTACTTC. The full variable domain, in which reference TRBV25-1 and TRBJ2-5 provide the parts outside the CDR3, is EADIYQTPRYLVIGTGKKITLECSQTMGHDKMYWYQQDPGMELHLIHYSYGVNSTEKGDLSSESTVSRIRTEHFPLTLESARPSHTSQYLCASSEWSGQETQYFGPGTRLLVL.